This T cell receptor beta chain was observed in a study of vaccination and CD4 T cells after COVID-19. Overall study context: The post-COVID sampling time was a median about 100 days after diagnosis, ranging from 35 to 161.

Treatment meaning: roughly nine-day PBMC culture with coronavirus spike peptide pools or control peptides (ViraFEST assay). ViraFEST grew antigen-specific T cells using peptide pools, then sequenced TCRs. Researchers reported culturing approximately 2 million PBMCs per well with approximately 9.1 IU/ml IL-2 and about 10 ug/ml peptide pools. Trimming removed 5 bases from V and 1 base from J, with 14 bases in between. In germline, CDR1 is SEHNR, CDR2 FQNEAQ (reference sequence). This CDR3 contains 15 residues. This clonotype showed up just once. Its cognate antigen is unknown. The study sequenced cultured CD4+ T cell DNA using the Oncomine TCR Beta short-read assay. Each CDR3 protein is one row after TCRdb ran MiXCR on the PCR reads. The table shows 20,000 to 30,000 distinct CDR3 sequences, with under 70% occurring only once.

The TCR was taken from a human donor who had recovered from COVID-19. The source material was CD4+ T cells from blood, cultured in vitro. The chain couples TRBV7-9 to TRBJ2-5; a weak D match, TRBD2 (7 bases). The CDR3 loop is CASSPGGQAQETQYF. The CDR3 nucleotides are TGTGCCAGCAGCCCCGGGGGGCAGGCCCAAGAGACCCAGTACTTC.